Listed below are T cell receptor beta chains from one sample, sequenced in a study of technical replicates of blood from a handful of donors. TCRdb's copy holds only in-frame clones and misses some; the assay was immunoSEQ multiplex PCR. The sample holds 56,000 or so clones, 90% to 95% seen once. Source material: PBMCs. The source of these receptors is a human donor in good health. Some clones in this sample may be carry-over from other donors' samples. Each CDR3 is given with its conserved first and last residue. A D gene is named only where the DNA matches it firmly. Clone size is shown for a subset of rows, as once, few, many or a class of expanded clone.

cdr3_nt cdr3_aa v_call d_call j_call clone_size
TGTGCCAGCTCACCAGGGCAGGGGGCGTCGGATGAGCAGTTCTTC CASSPGQGASDEQFF TRBV18 TRBD1 TRBJ2-1 NA
TGTGCCGCTACCGGGACTAGCTTTTCCAATGAGCAGTTCTTC CAATGTSFSNEQFF TRBV10-3 TRBD2 TRBJ2-1 NA
TGTGCCAGCAGTGGAGCGGTCTACAATGAGCAGTTCTTC CASSGAVYNEQFF TRBV27 NA TRBJ2-1 NA
TGTGCCAGCAGTCGACTAGCGGGAGATCCCACAGATACGCAGTATTTT CASSRLAGDPTDTQYF TRBV27 TRBD2 TRBJ2-3 NA
TGCGCCAGCAGCCAAGATACCCGAGCCCCCTCTTATGGCTACACCTTC CASSQDTRAPSYGYTF TRBV4-1 NA TRBJ1-2 NA
TGTGCCAGCAGCCCAGACTCGGGGGAAAAACTGTTTTTT CASSPDSGEKLFF TRBV9 NA TRBJ1-4 NA
TGTGCCAGCAGCCTAGACTTCTCCTACGAGCAGTACTTC CASSLDFSYEQYF TRBV7-9 NA TRBJ2-7 NA
TGTGCCAGCAGCTTAAATTCCCAGATACCTCTCGATGAGCAGTTCTTC CASSLNSQIPLDEQFF TRBV7-3 NA TRBJ2-1 NA
TGTGCCAGTCAGGGACTAGCGGGGTCTACAAAGCAGCAGTTCTTC CASQGLAGSTKQQFF TRBV7-3 TRBD2 TRBJ2-1 NA
TGTGCCAGCAGCCGGGAGACAGGGGGCGATGGAGATGGCTACACCTTC CASSRETGGDGDGYTF TRBV7-6 TRBD1 TRBJ1-2 NA
TGTGCCTGGTTATTACTAGCGGCCATATCAGTACTCCCCACAGATACGCAGTATTTT CAWLLLAAISVLPTDTQYF TRBV30 TRBD2 TRBJ2-3 NA
TGTGCCAGCAGCTACAACCGGGACAGGGGCCGATACGAGCAGTACTTC CASSYNRDRGRYEQYF TRBV5-8 TRBD1 TRBJ2-7 NA
TGTGCCAGCAGCCCAAGGACTAGCGGGGGGGCAGATACGCAGTATTTT CASSPRTSGGADTQYF TRBV11-3 TRBD2 TRBJ2-3 NA
TGTGCCAGCCAGCGGGACACACAAGAGACCCAGTACTTC CASQRDTQETQYF TRBV2 NA TRBJ2-5 NA
TGTGCCAGCAGTTACCTGAGGGAAGCCTACGAGCAGTACTTC CASSYLREAYEQYF TRBV6-6 NA TRBJ2-7 NA
TGTGCCAGCAGCTCCTACGAGGGGCCCCAGCATTTT CASSSYEGPQHF TRBV5-4 NA TRBJ1-5 NA
TGTGCCAGCAGTGAGCAGGGGGCCAATCAGCCCCAGCATTTT CASSEQGANQPQHF TRBV2 TRBD1 TRBJ1-5 NA
TGTGCCACCAGCAGAGATGGGAGCTCTGGAAACACCATATATTTT CATSRDGSSGNTIYF TRBV15 NA TRBJ1-3 NA
TGTGCCAGCAGCTCCAAGACAGGGGGAGATAATGAGCAGTTCTTC CASSSKTGGDNEQFF TRBV5-6 TRBD1 TRBJ2-1 once
TGTGCCAGCAGCCTCCATACGGGACAGCCCCAGCATTTT CASSLHTGQPQHF TRBV7-2 NA TRBJ1-5 NA
TGTGCCAGCTCACCACAAGGACAGACAATTAACACTGAAGCTTTCTTT CASSPQGQTINTEAFF TRBV18 NA TRBJ1-1 NA
TGTGCCAGCAGCGATAGCGGGAGCGCCTACAATGAGCAGTTCTTC CASSDSGSAYNEQFF TRBV9 TRBD2 TRBJ2-1 NA
TGCGCCAGCAGCCCACTCGGGACAGGGGGCGAGCAGTACTTC CASSPLGTGGEQYF TRBV5-1 TRBD1 TRBJ2-7 NA
TGTGCCAGCAGCCAAGAAGGGGGCAGCAAACAGCCCCAGCATTTT CASSQEGGSKQPQHF TRBV4-2 TRBD1 TRBJ1-5 NA
TGTGCCAGCAGCCAAGATAAGGGGGCGGCCTACGAGCAGTACTTC CASSQDKGAAYEQYF TRBV4-2 TRBD1 TRBJ2-7 NA
TGTGCTAGTGGTTTGGCGGGAGGGAGGGCACAAGAGACCCAGTACTTC CASGLAGGRAQETQYF TRBV12-5 TRBD2 TRBJ2-5 NA
TGTGCCAGCAGCCCTACTCTAGCGGGACCCGCCAATGAGCAGTTCTTC CASSPTLAGPANEQFF TRBV7-6 TRBD2 TRBJ2-1 NA